The 16 T cell receptor beta chains listed next were all sequenced from one sample in a study of cytotoxic CD8 clonotypes in ibrutinib-treated CLL. Profiling relied on immunoSEQ multiplex PCR, and the TCRdb table lists in-frame clones only, not all of them. The sample contains under 200,000 clones, under 90% of which appear only once. The sample in question was PBMCs, obtained after 24 months of ibrutinib treatment. The receptors derive from a human donor with chronic lymphocytic leukemia.

The chain combines TRBV27 with TRBJ2-1; the D gene is possibly TRBD2 (5 bases). Germline values: CDR1 MNHEY, CDR2 SMNVEV (reference sequence). CDR3 length: 14 residues. Trimming pared 5 bases from V and 4 bases from J, leaving 12 bases between. For the CDR3, the DNA is TGTGCCAGCAGTATCAGCGGATATTACAATGAGCAGTTCTTC. Protein sequence: CASSISGYYNEQFF.

This clone was found a few times. The chain has TRBV23-1 and TRBJ1-5; D not certain. TRBV23-1 is noted as an ORF with a role that remains uncertain. V gave up 8 bases and J gave up 6 bases, with 14 bases separating them. The CDR3 spans 13 residues. CDR3 residues: CASPEVRFQPQHF. The DNA for the CDR3 is TGCGCCAGCCCAGAGGTTCGGTTTCAGCCCCAGCATTTT.

This sequence joins TRBV5-6 and TRBJ2-7, with a weak D call TRBD2 (6 bases). This CDR3 has 14 residues. The V gene's germline CDR1 is SGHDT and CDR2 YYEEEE. V was pared by 2 bases and J by 2 bases, with 11 bases between. CDR3 DNA: TGTGCCAGCAGCTTCGACGGGACTCCCTACGAGCAGTACTTC. Translation: CASSFDGTPYEQYF. Filled out from reference TRBV5-6 and TRBJ2-7, the complete variable domain reads DAGVTQSPTHLIKTRGQQVTLRCSPKSGHDTVSWYQQALGQGPQFIFQYYEEEERQRGNFPDRFSGHQFPNYSSELNVNALLLGDSALYLCASSFDGTPYEQYFGPGTRLTVT.

This clone came up once. This chain links TRBV18 with TRBJ1-4; 8 bases match TRBD1. V trimming: 8 bases; J trimming: 7 bases; junction bases outside the gene matches: 9. CDR1 KGHSH and CDR2 LQKENI come from the germline V gene. The CDR3 runs to 14 residues. CDR3 in amino acids: CASHGAGGGEKLFF. The CDR3 DNA reads as TGTGCCAGCCACGGAGCAGGGGGCGGTGAAAAACTGTTTTTT.

The chain employs TRBV5-1 and TRBJ1-1; tentatively, D is TRBD1 (6 bases). V was clipped by 0 bases and J by 3 bases, with 15 bases between them. From germline, CDR1 is SGHRS and CDR2 YFSETQ. The CDR3 spans 16 residues. The CDR3 nucleotides are TGCGCCAGCAGCTTGGCCATGGGGGCGGGCGACACTGAAGCTTTCTTT. Its protein product is CASSLAMGAGDTEAFF.

The V gene is TRBV9, the J gene TRBJ2-3; tentative D call: TRBD1 (5 bases). The V end was cut by 4 bases, the J end by 4 bases, with 22 bases between. The CDR3 is made up of 17 amino acids. CDR1 SGDLS and CDR2 YYNGEE come from the germline V gene. CDR3 amino acids: CASSPGRGRVGADTQYF. CDR3 bases: TGTGCCAGCAGCCCGGGTAGGGGCAGGGTAGGCGCAGATACGCAGTATTTT.

The V call is TRBV7-3, the J call TRBJ2-5; maybe TRBD2 (6 bases). This CDR3 is 14 amino acids long. Germline CDR1 and CDR2: SGHTA and FQGTGA. V was trimmed by 4 bases and J by 5 bases, leaving 14 bases between them. Written as DNA, the CDR3 is TGTGCCAGCAGCTCCGGAGGGGTGGGGGAGACCCAGTACTTC. This gives the protein CASSSGGVGETQYF. The full variable domain, in which reference TRBV7-3 and TRBJ2-5 provide the parts outside the CDR3, is GAGVSQTPSNKVTEKGKYVELRCDPISGHTALYWYRQSLGQGPEFLIYFQGTGAADDSGLPNDRFFAVRPEGSVSTLKIQRTERGDSAVYLCASSSGGVGETQYFGPGTRLLVL.

The V call is TRBV5-4, the J call TRBJ1-6; 7 bases align to TRBD1. There are 15 residues in the CDR3. Trimming cost V 0 bases and J 6 bases; bases outside gene matches: 3. Germline CDR1 SGHNT, CDR2 YYREEE (reference sequence). The chain's CDR3 is CASSLGWDSNSPLHF. The CDR3, as DNA: TGTGCCAGCAGCTTGGGTTGGGACAGTAATTCACCCCTCCACTTT.

DNA for the CDR3: TGCAGCGCTGGATCGGGAGCGGGCTCCTACAATGAGCAGTTCTTC. Translating gives CSAGSGAGSYNEQFF. The chain joins TRBV29-1 to TRBJ2-1; perhaps TRBD2 as D (6 bases). This CDR3 is 15 amino acids long. The V gene's germline CDR1 is SQVTM and CDR2 ANQGSEA. V was shortened by 7 bases and J by 0 bases, with 16 bases between the two germline ends.

The chain carries TRBV6-6 and TRBJ1-5; no firm D call. Germline V lookup: CDR1 MNHNY, CDR2 SVGAGI (reference sequence). The germline V and J ends were trimmed by 2 bases and 7 bases, with 12 bases remaining between them. There are 14 residues in the CDR3. The CDR3 loop reads CASSYLLDQQPQHF. CDR3 in DNA: TGTGCCAGCAGTTACCTTTTAGATCAGCAGCCCCAGCATTTT.

CDR3 protein: CASSDRSGFNYNEQFF. CDR3 sequence (DNA): TGTGCCAGCAGCGACCGGTCGGGGTTCAACTACAATGAGCAGTTCTTC. The chain joins TRBV7-2 to TRBJ2-1; a possible D gene is TRBD2 (5 bases). The germline V gene has CDR1 SGHTA and CDR2 FQGNSA. Trimming left V 5 bases short and J 3 bases short, with 17 bases between. This CDR3 has 16 amino acids. The variable domain in full, with the rest retrieved from reference TRBV7-2 and TRBJ2-1, is GAGVSQSPSNKVTEKGKDVELRCDPISGHTALYWYRQSLGQGLEFLIYFQGNSAPDKSGLPSDRFSAERTGGSVSTLTIQRTQQEDSAVYLCASSDRSGFNYNEQFFGPGTRLTVL.

The V and J genes are TRBV12-1 and TRBJ1-5; the table's D call TRBD1 went unverified against the DNA. TRBV12-1 is labeled a pseudogene. The length of the CDR3 is 19 residues. CDR3 nucleotides: TGTGCCAGCAGCCATCAATCCCGCAGACAGGACAATAGCAATCAGCCCCAGCATTTT. It translates to CASSHQSRRQDNSNQPQHF.

The CDR3 bases are TGTGCCAGCTCGCTCCGGACCTACGAGCAGTACTTC. It codes for CASSLRTYEQYF. The rearrangement uses TRBV6-1 and TRBJ2-7; D gene ambiguous. The V gene lost 8 bases and the J gene lost 2 bases, with 10 bases spanning the gap. The CDR3 runs 12 residues. The germline V gene encodes CDR1 MNHNS and CDR2 SASEGT.

This clone was detected a few times. J is TRBJ2-7 and V is TRBV6-1, with 9 bases aligning to TRBD1. This CDR3 has 14 residues. The V segment lost 7 bases and the J segment 2 bases; nucleotides outside the gene matches: 6. CDR1 and CDR2 from the germline V gene are MNHNS and SASEGT. This chain's CDR3 is CASTRDRETYEQYF. CDR3 coding DNA: TGTGCCAGCACCAGGGACAGGGAGACCTACGAGCAGTACTTC.

The V gene is TRBV19, the J gene TRBJ1-1; D might be TRBD1 (5 bases). CDR3 size: 16 residues. Germline-derived CDR1 and CDR2 are LNHDA and SQIVND (reference sequence). V shed 6 bases and J shed 1 base, with 18 bases lying between them. The CDR3 sequence is CASSSMTVIANTEAFF. The CDR3 nucleotides are TGTGCCAGTAGCTCAATGACAGTAATCGCGAACACTGAAGCTTTCTTT.

The gene calls are TRBV11-2 and TRBJ2-3, with D unclear. The germline gives CDR1 SGHAT, CDR2 FQNNGV. The CDR3 runs 13 residues. The V gene lost 3 bases and the J gene lost 3 bases, with 7 bases spanning the gap. This CDR3 is CASSLLVTDTQYF. The CDR3 DNA is TGTGCCAGCAGCTTGCTAGTAACAGATACGCAGTATTTT.